This T cell receptor (beta chain) was recovered during a study of OX40 agonist ivuxolimab in advanced cancers. Overall study: An agonistic anti-OX40 (CD134) antibody, ivuxolimab, was used to treat the patients. The group had a mean age of roughly 65 years, ranged from roughly 23 to 90, and was 82.7% male.

Findings of the study overall: At doses 0.1 to 3.0 mg/kg, CD4+ and CD8+ clones expanded.

Details on this clone: Its cognate antigen is unknown.

Generated by immunoSEQ multiplex PCR, the TCRdb table keeps only in-frame clones and is missing some. The repertoire consists of some 60,000 clones, with under 95% occurring once and the leading ten covering 11% to 15%. The V gene lost 4 bases and the J gene lost 2 bases, with 9 bases spanning the gap. Germline-derived CDR1 and CDR2 are LGHNA and YNFKEQ. The CDR3 is 13 residues long. This chain joins TRBV4-2 and TRBJ2-7; maybe TRBD1 (7 bases). The specimen comprised CD4+ or CD8+ T cells sorted from blood, sampled in a trial of the OX40 agonist ivuxolimab. The TCR comes from an adult with an advanced solid tumor such as melanoma, head and neck, liver or kidney cancer. The CDR3 here is CASSRGTAYEQYF. For the CDR3, the DNA is TGTGCCAGCAGCCGCGGGACAGCCTACGAGCAGTACTTC.